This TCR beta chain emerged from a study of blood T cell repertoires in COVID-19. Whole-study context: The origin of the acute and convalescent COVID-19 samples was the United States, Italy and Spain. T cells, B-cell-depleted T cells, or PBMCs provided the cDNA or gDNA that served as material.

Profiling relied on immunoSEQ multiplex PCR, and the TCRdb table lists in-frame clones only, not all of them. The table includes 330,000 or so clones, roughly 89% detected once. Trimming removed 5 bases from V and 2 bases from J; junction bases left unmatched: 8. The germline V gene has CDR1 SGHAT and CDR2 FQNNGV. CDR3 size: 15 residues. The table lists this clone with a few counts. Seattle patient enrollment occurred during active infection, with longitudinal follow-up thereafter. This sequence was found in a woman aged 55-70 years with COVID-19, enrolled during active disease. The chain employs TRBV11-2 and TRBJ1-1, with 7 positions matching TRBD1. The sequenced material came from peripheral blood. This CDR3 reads CASSPWDRPNTEAFF. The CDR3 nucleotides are TGTGCCAGCAGCCCGTGGGACAGACCCAACACTGAAGCTTTCTTT.